A selection of T cell receptor beta chains follows, all from one sample in a study of blood T cell repertoires in COVID-19. Produced via immunoSEQ multiplex PCR; TCRdb's table is partial and in-frame only. Counted here are about 210,000 clones, about 92% occurring once; the ten biggest clones make up roughly 1.2%. Material for sequencing was peripheral blood. Receptors were obtained from a man aged 25-45 years with acute or convalescent COVID-19. CDR3s include the opening cysteine and the closing phenylalanine or tryptophan. D genes are given only for firm matches. Clone size is given for some rows only: seen once, a few or many times, or a class if the clone is expanded.

once	TRBJ2-6	TRBD1	TRBV19	TGTGCCAGTAGTACCTATTGGACAGGGACCGGGGCCAACGTCCTGACTTTC	CASSTYWTGTGANVLTF
NA	TRBJ2-1	NA	TRBV3-1/TRBV3-2	TGTGCCAGCAGCCAACAGGGATTTGGGGGCAAATACAATGAGCAGTTCTTC	CASSQQGFGGKYNEQFF
NA	TRBJ2-7	NA	TRBV2	TGTGCCAGCAGTGGAACGGAGCGTTCCTACGAGCAGTACTTC	CASSGTERSYEQYF
NA	TRBJ2-1	NA	TRBV2	TGTGCCAGCAGTGAATGGAGGATCGGGCAGGCGCTCTCCTACAATGAGCAGTTCTTC	CASSEWRIGQALSYNEQFF
NA	TRBJ2-7	NA	TRBV29-1	TGCAGCGTCTCAGGGGTGAGCTACGAGCAGTACTTC	CSVSGVSYEQYF
NA	TRBJ1-5	NA	TRBV18	TGTGCCAGCTCACCACGTCAATTAGGGAGCGGTCAGCCCCAGCATTTT	CASSPRQLGSGQPQHF
NA	TRBJ1-5	TRBD1	TRBV28	TGTGCCAGCAGCGGACAGGTCAATCAGCCCCAGCATTTT	CASSGQVNQPQHF
NA	TRBJ2-1	NA	TRBV28	TGTGCCAGCAGTTTATTACTCAATGAGCAGTTCTTC	CASSLLLNEQFF
NA	TRBJ1-1	NA	TRBV28	TGTGCCAGCAGTAGGGGGGGTCGGAGATCCATCTTT	CASSRGGRRSIF
NA	TRBJ1-1	NA	TRBV27	TGTGCCAGCTTCCCCCGCGGAGGGTGGGGAGGGGCTGAAGCTTTCTTT	CASFPRGGWGGAEAFF
NA	TRBJ2-2	NA	TRBV9	TGTGCCAGCAGCGTCACCCCTATTAGCGGCACCGGGGAGCTGTTTTTT	CASSVTPISGTGELFF
NA	TRBJ1-6	NA	TRBV21-1	TGTGCCAGCGGAGTCAACCCGACAGGGTCCCCCTCACCCCTCCACTTT	CASGVNPTGSPSPLHF
once	TRBJ1-2	TRBD1	TRBV27	TGTGCCAGCAGTTTATTGGGACAGACGAATGGCTACACCTTC	CASSLLGQTNGYTF
NA	TRBJ1-1	TRBD1	TRBV11-2	TGTGCCAGCAGCCCGGGGGACAGGATTTTGAACACTGAAGCTTTCTTT	CASSPGDRILNTEAFF
NA	TRBJ2-2	TRBD2	TRBV7-3	TGTGCCAGCAGGCAGGATCGAGGGACTACCCCCACCGGGGAGCTGTTTTTT	CASRQDRGTTPTGELFF
NA	TRBJ2-3	NA	TRBV7-3	TGTGCCAGCAGCGCAACGGGGAGGACTTCCCGAACCACAGATACGCAGTATTTT	CASSATGRTSRTTDTQYF